This T cell receptor beta chain appears in the sequencing data of a study of metastatic and nonmetastatic thyroid tumors. Study-level information: Malignant thyroid and benign thyroid patients provided blood and tumor or nodule tissue whose repertoires were compared. General study results and limits: When malignant thyroid tumors were compared with benign nodules, TCR beta diversity was reportedly significantly higher in the malignant tumors. This held in both blood and tumor samples.

As handled by the study authors: It was from CDR3 differences across clinicopathological groups that a distant-metastasis classifier for papillary thyroid cancer was built. TCRdb re-clonotyped the PCR reads through MiXCR. TCRdb, rather than the study authors, made the V and J calls. The data show 30,000 to 45,000 clones, roughly 20% seen once. V was pared by 4 bases and J by 4 bases, with 7 bases of the junction left unmatched. The CDR3 consists of 14 residues. CDR1 is DFQATT, CDR2 SNEGSKA, per germline (reference sequence). Thyroid surgery was performed in patients who had received no treatment beforehand. This clone showed up many times. The antigen is unknown.

Specimen: blood. The chain combines TRBV20-1 with TRBJ2-1, with TRBD1 identical over 7 bases. The origin of this receptor is a female donor with papillary thyroid cancer or a benign thyroid nodule (not recorded which). Some clones in this sample may be carry-over from other donors' samples. The CDR3 spells CSATQGQLYNEQFF. CDR3 DNA: TGCAGTGCTACCCAGGGACAGCTTTACAATGAGCAGTTCTTC.